These 20 T cell receptor beta chains originate from one sample sequenced in a study of blood T cells in healthy people across ages. Combining a sample-barcoded 5' primer with a J-beta primer mix, a second PCR ran for about 7 to 11 cycles. Using its own MiXCR run on the 5' RACE reads, TCRdb lists one record per CDR3 protein. The profile shows approximately 810,000 distinct CDR3 sequences, about 30% of them singletons. Specimen: blood. Receptors originate from a woman aged 80 or over in good health.

This clonotype was seen repeatedly, ten times or more. V is TRBV7-2 and J is TRBJ2-7; D perhaps matches TRBD1 (6 bases). Trimming pared 1 base from V and 4 bases from J, leaving 11 bases between. CDR1 and CDR2 (germline): SGHTA, FQGNSA. CDR3 length: 14 residues. DNA of the CDR3: TGTGCCAGCAGCTTAGGCAGGGGTCGTTACGAGCAGTACTTC. This sequence encodes CASSLGRGRYEQYF.

CDR3 loop: CATSDSGQATYEQYF. CDR3 in DNA: TGTGCCACCAGTGATTCGGGACAGGCCACCTACGAGCAGTACTTC. V and J are TRBV24-1 and TRBJ2-7, with 8 bases matching TRBD1. V was pared by 2 bases and J by 2 bases, with 4 bases of the junction left unmatched. Germline CDR1 KGHDR, CDR2 SFDVKD. The CDR3 spans 15 residues.

This clonotype was found many times. The chain employs TRBV5-1 and TRBJ2-3; possibly TRBD2 for D (6 bases). With 4 bases removed from V and 0 bases from J, the gap between germline ends came to 12 bases. The CDR3 consists of 15 residues. Germline values: CDR1 SGHRS, CDR2 YFSETQ. As DNA, the CDR3 is TGCGCCAGCAGCCCGGAGGGATCTAGCACAGATACGCAGTATTTT. Translating it yields CASSPEGSSTDTQYF.

The rearrangement uses TRBV5-1 and TRBJ2-7, with a weak D call TRBD2 (6 bases). The V end lost 8 bases, the J end lost 1 base, and 16 bases lay between the germline ends. This CDR3 is built from 14 residues. The germline gives CDR1 SGHRS, CDR2 YFSETQ. CDR3 in DNA: TGCGCCAGTACCTGGACCCGGGGGTCCTACGAGCAGTACTTC. This gives the protein CASTWTRGSYEQYF. Using reference TRBV5-1 and TRBJ2-7 for the parts outside the CDR3, the full variable domain is KAGVTQTPRYLIKTRGQQVTLSCSPISGHRSVSWYQQTPGQGLQFLFEYFSETQRNKGNFPGRFSGRQFSNSRSEMNVSTLELGDSALYLCASTWTRGSYEQYFGPGTRLTVT.

V usage is TRBV24-1 and J usage is TRBJ2-3; 8 bases are shared with TRBD2. Germline V lookup: CDR1 KGHDR, CDR2 SFDVKD. Trimming at V came to 3 bases and at J to 3 bases, leaving 7 bases not matched to a gene. CDR3 length equals 16 residues. The CDR3 DNA reads TGTGCCACCAGTGATCCCGGGGGGGCCATGACAGATACGCAGTATTTT. This sequence encodes CATSDPGGAMTDTQYF.

This clonotype was detected only a few times. This chain uses TRBV19 with TRBJ2-5; TRBD1 matches at 8 bases. J was trimmed by 1 base and V by 6 bases; bases with no gene match: 1. This CDR3 is built from 13 residues. Germline-derived CDR1 and CDR2 are LNHDA and SQIVND (reference sequence). The CDR3 reads CASRTGGQETQYF. CDR3 DNA: TGTGCCAGTAGAACAGGGGGCCAAGAGACCCAGTACTTC.

Details on this clonotype: It may be a read error: a sequence one base away is much more abundant. V gene TRBV6-2 or TRBV6-3 combines with J gene TRBJ1-5; no clear D gene. CDR1 is MNHEY, CDR2 SVGEGT, per germline. This CDR3 is 12 amino acids long. CDR3 sequence reads: CASRQPNPPQHF. CDR3 sequence (DNA): TGTGCCAGCAGACAGCCCAATCCGCCCCAGCATTTT.

As to this clonotype: Possible read error: a much larger clone is one base away. The chain joins TRBV12-3 or TRBV12-4 to TRBJ2-3, with a tentative D call TRBD2 (5 bases). This CDR3 has 15 residues. Here the CDR3 DNA reads TGTGCCAGCAGTTTTTCGGCCGCGGGCACAGATGCGCAGTATTTT. The encoded protein is CASSFSAAGTDAQYF.

Many counts were recorded for this clonotype. This rearrangement joins TRBV6-1 to TRBJ2-4, with TRBD1 matching 8 bases. Germline CDR1 is MNHNS and CDR2 is SASEGT. Trimming at V came to 3 bases and at J to 9 bases, leaving 7 bases not matched to a gene. CDR3 size: 14 residues. The chain's CDR3 is CASSEGQVQGIQYF. CDR3 nucleotides: TGTGCCAGCAGTGAGGGACAGGTACAGGGCATTCAGTACTTC.

This clonotype was detected many times. This chain connects TRBV10-3 to TRBJ1-4; possibly TRBD1 for D (5 bases). The CDR3 covers 14 residues. V was pared by 8 bases and J by 4 bases, with 14 bases between. Germline assignment: CDR1 ENHRY and CDR2 SYGVKD. Here the CDR3 DNA reads TGTGCCATCGGCGACAGAACGGTTAATGAAAAACTGTTTTTT. Amino acids: CAIGDRTVNEKLFF.

The chain carries TRBV7-9 and TRBJ1-4, with a possible D match to TRBD1 (6 bases). CDR1 and CDR2 from the germline V gene are SEHNR and FQNEAQ (reference sequence). V gave up 9 bases and J gave up 8 bases, with 16 bases separating them. The CDR3 totals 13 residues. The CDR3 region is CASQQGFGEKLFF. In DNA, the CDR3 is TGTGCCAGTCAACAGGGTTTCGGGGAAAAACTGTTTTTT.

Note on this clonotype: This sequence may be a read error, since a much larger clone differs from it by one base. The CDR3 bases are TGTGCCAGCAGCTTCCGGCTTAGAAACAGGCGGGATGGGGCCAACGTCCTGACTTTC. It is translated as CASSFRLRNRRDGANVLTF. The chain has TRBV7-2 and TRBJ2-6, with D perhaps matching TRBD2 (6 bases). The CDR3 extends over 19 amino acids. From germline, CDR1 is SGHTA and CDR2 FQGNSA. Trimming pared 3 bases from V and 3 bases from J, leaving 21 bases between.

This clonotype was seen ten or more times. This chain links TRBV7-2 with TRBJ2-5, with D hard to call. The CDR3 runs 13 residues. Germline V gene sequence: CDR1 SGHTA, CDR2 FQGNSA. V lost 1 base and J 5 bases, leaving 8 bases between the germline ends. The DNA for the CDR3 is TGTGCCAGCAGCTTAGGGAGAAGGGAGACCCAGTACTTC. It yields the protein CASSLGRRETQYF.

About this clonotype itself: One junction end disagrees with the germline gene, perhaps due to a read error. J is TRBJ1-1 and V is TRBV27; the D gene is possibly TRBD1 (6 bases). The CDR3 runs 15 residues. Germline V gives CDR1 MNHEY, CDR2 SMNVEV (reference sequence). The CDR3 reads CASSLGITGNIEAFF. The CDR3 coding sequence is TGTGCCAGCAGTTTAGGTATTACAGGGAACATTGAAGCTTTCTTT.

This clonotype was recorded many times. The chain has TRBV24-1 and TRBJ2-1, with TRBD1 matching 8 bases. This CDR3 is built from 19 residues. CDR1 is KGHDR and CDR2 is SFDVKD in the germline V gene. V shed 2 bases, J shed 8 bases, and the junction held 19 bases outside the gene matches. CDR3 sequence (DNA): TGTGCCACCAGTGATTATCTTAGGACAGGGTATTTTACCGTCGATGAGCAGTTCTTC. Its translation is CATSDYLRTGYFTVDEQFF.

This clonotype was detected ten times or more. CDR3 residues: CASKGQANYGYTF. The CDR3 region has the DNA TGTGCCAGCAAAGGACAAGCTAACTATGGCTACACCTTC. This chain links TRBV11-2 with TRBJ1-2; tentative D call: TRBD1 (5 bases). Looked up from germline, CDR1 is SGHAT and CDR2 is FQNNGV. V was clipped by 7 bases and J by 0 bases, with 9 bases between them. The CDR3 consists of 13 residues.

Worth noting for this clonotype: A junction end diverges from the germline sequence, so it may reflect a read error. The chain uses TRBV11-2 and TRBJ1-1; TRBD1 agrees at 8 bases. The length of the CDR3 is 16 residues. The germline CDR1 and CDR2 sequences are SGHAT and FQNNGV. The CDR3 sequence: CASSLGTGFGYTKAFF. The CDR3 region has the DNA TGTGCCAGCAGCTTAGGGACAGGGTTTGGATACACTAAAGCTTTCTTT.

This clonotype occurred many times. The genes are TRBV4-3 and TRBJ2-1; 9 nucleotides line up with TRBD2. The CDR3 consists of 20 residues. V gave up 0 bases and J gave up 5 bases; unmatched junction bases: 17. Germline-derived CDR1 and CDR2 are LGHNA and YSLEER. The CDR3 reads CASSQDLLPRRQRGDNEQFF. The CDR3 DNA is TGCGCCAGCAGCCAAGATTTACTCCCCAGGCGTCAGCGGGGGGACAATGAGCAGTTCTTC.

This clonotype was picked up many times. The rearrangement joins TRBV7-2 to TRBJ1-2; TRBD1 might be the D (6 bases). Germline CDR1 SGHTA, CDR2 FQGNSA. This CDR3 region has 13 residues. The V end was cut by 4 bases, the J end by 4 bases, with 10 bases between. The CDR3 spells CASSSDRIYGYTF. The DNA for the CDR3 is TGTGCCAGCAGCTCCGACAGGATCTATGGCTACACCTTC.

The table lists this clonotype with many counts. The chain links TRBV7-9 to TRBJ2-7; D is undetermined. V shed 4 bases and J shed 4 bases, with 8 bases lying between them. This CDR3 is 12 amino acids long. Germline CDR1 and CDR2: SEHNR and FQNEAQ (reference sequence). This chain's CDR3 is CASSYDAYEQYF. In DNA, the CDR3 is TGTGCCAGCAGCTACGACGCTTACGAGCAGTACTTC.